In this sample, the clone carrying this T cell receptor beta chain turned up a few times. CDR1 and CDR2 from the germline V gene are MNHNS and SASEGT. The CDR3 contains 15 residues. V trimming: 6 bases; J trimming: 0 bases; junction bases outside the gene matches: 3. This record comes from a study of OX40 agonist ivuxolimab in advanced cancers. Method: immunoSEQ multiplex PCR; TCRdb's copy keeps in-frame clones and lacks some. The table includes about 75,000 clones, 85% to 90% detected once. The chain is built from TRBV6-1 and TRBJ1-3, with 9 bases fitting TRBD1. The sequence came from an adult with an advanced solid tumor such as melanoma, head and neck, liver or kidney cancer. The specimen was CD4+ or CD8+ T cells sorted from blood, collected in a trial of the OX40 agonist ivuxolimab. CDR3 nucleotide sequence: TGTGCCAGCAGCAAGGGACAGGGCTCTGGAAACACCATATATTTT. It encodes CASSKGQGSGNTIYF.